One sample yielded the 20 T cell receptor beta chains listed below, sequenced in a study of type 1 and type 2 diabetes patients. Genomic DNA was the PCR template. A primer set of 30 forward and 13 reverse primers amplified the CDR3. TCRdb itself ran the multiplex PCR reads through MiXCR, one entry per CDR3 protein. This sample has fewer than 350,000 distinct CDR3 sequences, with over 45% found just once. Sequenced material: peripheral blood mononuclear cells (PBMCs). The receptors derive from a man aged 18 to 30 with type 2 diabetes.

The chain joins TRBV7-2 to TRBJ2-7; D call uncertain. The V gene's germline CDR1 is SGHTA and CDR2 FQGNSA. The CDR3 has 12 residues. Trimming shortened V by 6 bases and J by 4 bases, and 10 bases separated the two germline ends. The CDR3 region is CASSSQPYEQYF. Written as DNA, the CDR3 is TGTGCCAGCAGTTCTCAGCCATACGAGCAGTACTTC.

The CDR3 region has the DNA TGTGCCAGCAGCCCTGGGGGCAGAATATTAGAGACCCAGTACTTC. Protein: CASSPGGRILETQYF. The V and J genes are TRBV7-8 and TRBJ2-5; D is perhaps TRBD1 (6 bases). The CDR3 spans 15 residues. Germline V gives CDR1 SGHVS, CDR2 FQNEAQ. The germline V and J ends were trimmed by 5 bases and 4 bases, with 17 bases remaining between them. The variable domain in full, completed from reference TRBV7-8 and TRBJ2-5, reads GAGVSQSPRYKVAKRGQDVALRCDPISGHVSLFWYQQALGQGPEFLTYFQNEAQLDKSGLPSDRFFAERPEGSVSTLKIQRTQQEDSAVYLCASSPGGRILETQYFGPGTRLLVL.

This clonotype was recorded a few times. This sequence joins TRBV4-1 and TRBJ2-6; D not certain. CDR1 MGHRA and CDR2 YSYEKL come from the germline V gene. Trimming removed 8 bases at V and 3 bases at J, with 14 bases between. The CDR3 runs to 15 residues. In nucleotides, the CDR3 is TGCGCCAGCTCAATGCCGACCGGTGGGGCCAACGTCCTGACTTTC. Protein product: CASSMPTGGANVLTF.

The rearrangement links TRBV18 to TRBJ2-2; D uncertain. V gave up 1 base and J gave up 1 base, with 7 bases separating them. There are 15 residues in the CDR3. Germline V gene sequence: CDR1 KGHSH, CDR2 LQKENI. This chain's CDR3 is CASSPLRLNTGELFF. CDR3 in DNA: TGTGCCAGCTCACCACTACGGCTGAACACCGGGGAGCTGTTTTTT.

In this sample, this clonotype turned up a few times. The chain carries TRBV28 and TRBJ2-5, with D possibly TRBD2 on 6 matching bases. Gene TRBJ2-1 matches the end of the DNA better, so the J call may be wrong. The CDR3 extends over 15 amino acids. Germline V gives CDR1 MDHEN, CDR2 SYDVKM. Here the CDR3 reads CASSPGDETRGEQFF. The DNA of the CDR3 is TGTGCCAGCAGCCCAGGAGATGAGACTAGGGGTGAGCAGTTCTTC.

V and J are TRBV4-2 and TRBJ2-5, with 15 bases identical to TRBD2. J lost 0 bases, V lost 6 bases, and 8 bases had no gene match. The CDR3 length is 18 residues. Germline V gene sequence: CDR1 LGHNA, CDR2 YNFKEQ. In DNA form, the CDR3 reads TGTGCCAGCAGTCGAGGGACTAGCGGGGGGCCGTACCAAGAGACCCAGTACTTC. Its protein product is CASSRGTSGGPYQETQYF.

V gene TRBV7-2 combines with J gene TRBJ1-5; tentatively, D is TRBD1 (6 bases). The CDR3 length is 15 residues. V was pared by 2 bases and J by 6 bases, with 14 bases between. Germline CDR1 SGHTA, CDR2 FQGNSA. CDR3 DNA: TGTGCCAGCAGCTTATCTTCTAGGGGGAGTCAGCCCCAGCATTTT. Translation gives CASSLSSRGSQPQHF. Variable domain in full (rest from reference TRBV7-2 and TRBJ1-5): GAGVSQSPSNKVTEKGKDVELRCDPISGHTALYWYRQSLGQGLEFLIYFQGNSAPDKSGLPSDRFSAERTGGSVSTLTIQRTQQEDSAVYLCASSLSSRGSQPQHFGDGTRLSIL.

The gene calls are TRBV19 and TRBJ2-2; the D is unclear. This CDR3 has 13 amino acids. Germline-derived CDR1 and CDR2 are LNHDA and SQIVND (reference sequence). The V and J ends lost 3 bases and 5 bases respectively, with 7 bases between them. Here the CDR3 DNA reads TGTGCCAGTAGTATCCAGGAGACCGGGGAGCTGTTTTTT. Protein product: CASSIQETGELFF.

This clonotype was observed many times. The genes are TRBV27 and TRBJ2-7, with D possibly being TRBD2 (6 bases). Germline-derived CDR1 and CDR2 are MNHEY and SMNVEV (reference sequence). This CDR3 contains 14 residues. V was cut by 3 bases and J by 2 bases, with 11 bases left in between. CDR3 sequence reads: CASSLGLAPYEQYF. DNA of the CDR3: TGTGCCAGCAGTTTGGGACTCGCCCCCTACGAGCAGTACTTC.

This chain links TRBV7-2 with TRBJ2-1; the D gene could be TRBD1 or TRBD2 (5 bases each). This CDR3 region has 13 residues. V was trimmed by 5 bases and J by 6 bases, leaving 11 bases between them. Germline V gene sequence: CDR1 SGHTA, CDR2 FQGNSA. The CDR3 is CASSPLGVNEQFF. As DNA, the CDR3 is TGTGCCAGCAGCCCTTTGGGGGTCAATGAGCAGTTCTTC. Full variable domain (remainder filled in from reference TRBV7-2 and TRBJ2-1): GAGVSQSPSNKVTEKGKDVELRCDPISGHTALYWYRQSLGQGLEFLIYFQGNSAPDKSGLPSDRFSAERTGGSVSTLTIQRTQQEDSAVYLCASSPLGVNEQFFGPGTRLTVL.

This clonotype was recorded a few times. The J gene is TRBJ2-7, the V gene TRBV29-1; weak D call: TRBD2 (5 bases). The CDR3 consists of 14 residues. The germline V and J ends were trimmed by 1 base and 4 bases, with 14 bases remaining between them. Germline CDR1 and CDR2: SQVTM and ANQGSEA. CDR3 amino acids: CSVEGTRSGYEQYF. Written as DNA, the CDR3 is TGCAGCGTTGAAGGAACTCGATCGGGGTACGAGCAGTACTTC.

This sequence joins TRBV10-2 and TRBJ2-1; TRBD1 or TRBD2 may be the D gene (5 bases each). Trimming took off 0 bases at V and 9 bases at J, with 9 bases between the two ends. This CDR3 is built from 13 residues. The germline V gene encodes CDR1 WSHSY and CDR2 SAAADI. Here the CDR3 DNA reads TGCGCCAGCAGTGAGTCGAGGGGTACTGAGCAGTTCTTC. This gives the protein CASSESRGTEQFF.

The gene calls are TRBV27 and TRBJ2-5; D gene ambiguous. The CDR3 consists of 15 residues. Germline V lookup: CDR1 MNHEY, CDR2 SMNVEV (reference sequence). The V and J ends lost 0 bases and 2 bases respectively, with 10 bases between them. The CDR3 loop reads CASSLSGGEQETQYF. The CDR3, as DNA: TGTGCCAGCAGTTTATCGGGCGGAGAACAAGAGACCCAGTACTTC.

This clonotype was recorded a few times. The J gene is TRBJ2-5, the V gene TRBV5-8; D unresolved. Deletions cut 2 bases from V and 0 bases from J, with 8 bases between. The CDR3 consists of 14 residues. Germline CDR1 is SGHTS and CDR2 is YDEGEE. For the CDR3, the DNA is TGTGCCAGCAGCTTACGGATGTACCAAGAGACCCAGTACTTC. This encodes CASSLRMYQETQYF.

This clonotype was picked up a small number of times. The chain combines TRBV10-1 with TRBJ2-1; D is undetermined. The V end was cut by 0 bases, the J end by 7 bases, with 7 bases between. The CDR3 has 13 amino acids. CDR1 WNHNN and CDR2 SYGVQD come from the germline V gene (reference sequence). The CDR3 is CASSESGKNEQFF. CDR3 sequence (DNA): TGCGCCAGCAGTGAGTCGGGGAAGAATGAGCAGTTCTTC.

This clonotype was counted a single time. V is TRBV29-1 and J is TRBJ1-1, with TRBD1 matching 8 bases. Per germline, CDR1 SQVTM and CDR2 ANQGSEA. The CDR3 extends over 14 amino acids. V lost 4 bases, J lost 1 base, and 5 bases stayed unmatched. CDR3 amino acids: CSVAAGTGNTEAFF. In DNA form, the CDR3 reads TGCAGCGTTGCGGCCGGGACAGGGAACACTGAAGCTTTCTTT.

The sample holds a few counts of this clonotype. The chain has TRBV10-2 and TRBJ2-7; D is undetermined. From germline, CDR1 is WSHSY and CDR2 SAAADI. V gave up 7 bases and J gave up 0 bases, with 10 bases separating them. The CDR3 is 13 residues long. As DNA, the CDR3 is TGCGCCAGCAAAGAACTCTACTCCTACGAGCAGTACTTC. This translates into CASKELYSYEQYF.

This clonotype qualifies as medium-sized (0.01 to 0.1%). This sequence joins TRBV5-1 and TRBJ2-7; possible D gene TRBD2, 7 bases. CDR1 is SGHRS, CDR2 YFSETQ, per germline. V lost 0 bases and J 2 bases, leaving 15 bases between the germline ends. This CDR3 has 16 amino acids. CDR3 sequence: CASSLAGGRPTYEQYF. The CDR3 DNA sequence: TGCGCCAGCAGCTTGGCGGGGGGCCGACCCACCTACGAGCAGTACTTC. Variable domain in full (rest from reference TRBV5-1 and TRBJ2-7): KAGVTQTPRYLIKTRGQQVTLSCSPISGHRSVSWYQQTPGQGLQFLFEYFSETQRNKGNFPGRFSGRQFSNSRSEMNVSTLELGDSALYLCASSLAGGRPTYEQYFGPGTRLTVT.

The chain joins TRBV7-2 to TRBJ1-1; TRBD1 aligns across 7 bases. This CDR3 has 14 residues. V trimming: 8 bases; J trimming: 1 base; junction bases outside the gene matches: 7. Germline V CDR1 and CDR2: SGHTA, FQGNSA. CDR3 DNA sequence: TGTGCCAGCCGAAAAGGGGGCGAGAACACTGAAGCTTTCTTT. This sequence encodes CASRKGGENTEAFF.

The gene calls are TRBV20-1 and TRBJ2-7; 9 positions match TRBD1. The CDR3 is made up of 14 amino acids. With 5 bases clipped from V and 4 bases from J, the junction kept 9 bases outside the gene matches. Germline values: CDR1 DFQATT, CDR2 SNEGSKA (reference sequence). Here the CDR3 reads CSAPNEQGAYEQYF. The CDR3 nucleotides are TGCAGTGCTCCAAATGAACAGGGGGCTTACGAGCAGTACTTC.